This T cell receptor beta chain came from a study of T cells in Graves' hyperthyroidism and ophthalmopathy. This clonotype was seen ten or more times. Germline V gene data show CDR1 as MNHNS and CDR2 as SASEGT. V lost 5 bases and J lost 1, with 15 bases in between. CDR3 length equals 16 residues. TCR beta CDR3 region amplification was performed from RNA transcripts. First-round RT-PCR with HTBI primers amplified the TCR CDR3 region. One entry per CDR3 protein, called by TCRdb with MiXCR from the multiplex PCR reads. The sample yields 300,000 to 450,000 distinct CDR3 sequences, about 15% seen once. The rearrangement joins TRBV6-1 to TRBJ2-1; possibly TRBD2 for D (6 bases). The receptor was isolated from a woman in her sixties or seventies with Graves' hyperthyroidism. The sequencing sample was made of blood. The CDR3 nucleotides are TGTGCCAGCAGTTCCCTACTAGCTCGGTCCTACAATGAGCAGTTCTTC. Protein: CASSSLLARSYNEQFF.